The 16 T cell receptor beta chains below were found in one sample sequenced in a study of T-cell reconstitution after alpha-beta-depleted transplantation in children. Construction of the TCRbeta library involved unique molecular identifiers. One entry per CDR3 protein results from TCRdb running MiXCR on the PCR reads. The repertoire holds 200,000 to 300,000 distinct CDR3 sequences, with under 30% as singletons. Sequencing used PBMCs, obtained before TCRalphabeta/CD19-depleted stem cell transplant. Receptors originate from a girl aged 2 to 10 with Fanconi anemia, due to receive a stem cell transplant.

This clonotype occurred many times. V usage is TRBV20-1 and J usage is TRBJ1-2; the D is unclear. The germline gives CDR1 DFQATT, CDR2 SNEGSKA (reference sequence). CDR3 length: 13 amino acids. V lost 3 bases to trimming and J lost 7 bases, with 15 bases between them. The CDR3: CSASMALVSGYTF. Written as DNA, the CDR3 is TGCAGTGCTAGTATGGCCCTTGTGTCTGGCTACACCTTC.

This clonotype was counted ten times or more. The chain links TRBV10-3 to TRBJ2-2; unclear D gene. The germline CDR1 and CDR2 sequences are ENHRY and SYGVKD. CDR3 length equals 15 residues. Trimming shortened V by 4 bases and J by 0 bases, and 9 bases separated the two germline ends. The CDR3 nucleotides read TGTGCCATCAGTGTCGGTCTAACGAACACCGGGGAGCTGTTTTTT. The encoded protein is CAISVGLTNTGELFF.

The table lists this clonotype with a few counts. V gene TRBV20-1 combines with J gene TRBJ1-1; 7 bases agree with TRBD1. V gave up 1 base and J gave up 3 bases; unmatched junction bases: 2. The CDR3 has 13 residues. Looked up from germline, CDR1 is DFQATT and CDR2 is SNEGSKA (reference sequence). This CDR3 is CSARGQGYTEAFF. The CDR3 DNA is TGCAGTGCTAGAGGACAGGGATACACTGAAGCTTTCTTT.

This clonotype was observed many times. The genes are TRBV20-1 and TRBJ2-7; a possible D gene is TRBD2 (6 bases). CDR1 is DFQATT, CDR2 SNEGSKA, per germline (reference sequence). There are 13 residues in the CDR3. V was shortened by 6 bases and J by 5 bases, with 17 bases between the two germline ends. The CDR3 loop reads CSARDPRDDEQYF. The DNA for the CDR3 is TGCAGTGCACGGGACCCGCGGGACGACGAGCAGTACTTC.

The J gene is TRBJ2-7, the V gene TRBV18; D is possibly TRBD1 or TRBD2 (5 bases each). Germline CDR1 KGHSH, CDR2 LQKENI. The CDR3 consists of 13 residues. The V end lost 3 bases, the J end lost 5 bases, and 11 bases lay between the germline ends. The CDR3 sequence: CASSPGMGDEQYF. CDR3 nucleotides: TGTGCCAGCTCACCTGGTATGGGGGACGAGCAGTACTTC.

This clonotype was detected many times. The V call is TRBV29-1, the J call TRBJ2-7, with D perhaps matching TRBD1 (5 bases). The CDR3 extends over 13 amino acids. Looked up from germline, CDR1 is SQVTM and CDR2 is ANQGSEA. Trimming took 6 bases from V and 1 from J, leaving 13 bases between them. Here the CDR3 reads CSVGGHGSYEQYF. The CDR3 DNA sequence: TGCAGCGTGGGCGGACACGGGTCCTACGAGCAGTACTTC.

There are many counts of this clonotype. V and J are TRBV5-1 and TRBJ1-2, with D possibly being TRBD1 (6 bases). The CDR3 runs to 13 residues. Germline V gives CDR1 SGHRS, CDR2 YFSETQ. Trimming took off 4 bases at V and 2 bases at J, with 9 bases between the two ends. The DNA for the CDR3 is TGCGCCAGCAGCGGAGGACAGAACTATGGCTACACCTTC. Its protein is CASSGGQNYGYTF.

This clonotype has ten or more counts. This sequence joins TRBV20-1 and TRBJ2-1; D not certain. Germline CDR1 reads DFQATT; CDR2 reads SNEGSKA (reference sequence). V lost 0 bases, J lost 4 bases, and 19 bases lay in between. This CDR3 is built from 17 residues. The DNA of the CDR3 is TGCAGTGCTAGAGATGGCCTGTGGAGTGGATCATACAATGAGCAGTTCTTC. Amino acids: CSARDGLWSGSYNEQFF.

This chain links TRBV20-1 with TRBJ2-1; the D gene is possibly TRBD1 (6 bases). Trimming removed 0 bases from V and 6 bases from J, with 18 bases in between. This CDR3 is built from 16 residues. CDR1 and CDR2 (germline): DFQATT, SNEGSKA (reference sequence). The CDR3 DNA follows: TGCAGTGCTAGAGATGGGTCCGGCAGGGGACCCAATGAGCAGTTCTTC. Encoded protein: CSARDGSGRGPNEQFF.

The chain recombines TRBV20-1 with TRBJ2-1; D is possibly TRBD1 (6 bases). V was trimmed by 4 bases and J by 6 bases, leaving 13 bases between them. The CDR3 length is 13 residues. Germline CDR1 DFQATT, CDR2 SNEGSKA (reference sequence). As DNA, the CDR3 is TGCAGTGCTATCGACGGGACACCCAATGAGCAGTTCTTC. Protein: CSAIDGTPNEQFF.

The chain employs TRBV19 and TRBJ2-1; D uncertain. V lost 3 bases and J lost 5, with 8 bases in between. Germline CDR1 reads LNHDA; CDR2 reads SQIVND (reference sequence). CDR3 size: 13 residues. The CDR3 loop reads CASSIPPHNEQFF. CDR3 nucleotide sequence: TGTGCCAGTAGTATCCCACCCCACAATGAGCAGTTCTTC.

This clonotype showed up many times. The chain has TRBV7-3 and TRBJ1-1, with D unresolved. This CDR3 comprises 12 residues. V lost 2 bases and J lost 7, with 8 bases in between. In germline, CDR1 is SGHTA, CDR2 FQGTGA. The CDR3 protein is CASSLGPGEAFF. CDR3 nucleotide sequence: TGTGCCAGCAGCTTAGGGCCGGGTGAAGCTTTCTTT.

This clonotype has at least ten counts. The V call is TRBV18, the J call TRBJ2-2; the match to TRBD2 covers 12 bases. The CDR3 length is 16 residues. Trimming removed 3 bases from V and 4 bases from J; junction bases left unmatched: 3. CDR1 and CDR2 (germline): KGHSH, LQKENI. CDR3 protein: CASSPGLAGTTGELFF. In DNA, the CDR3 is TGTGCCAGCTCACCCGGACTAGCGGGAACCACCGGGGAGCTGTTTTTT.

The CDR3 nucleotides read TGCAGCGTTGAATCCCGGGGACGCGAGCAGTACTTC. Its protein product is CSVESRGREQYF. The chain carries TRBV29-1 and TRBJ2-7, with D perhaps assigned TRBD1 or TRBD2 (5 bases each). Per the germline V gene, CDR1 is SQVTM and CDR2 is ANQGSEA. V shed 2 bases and J shed 6 bases, with 11 bases lying between them. This CDR3 region has 12 residues.

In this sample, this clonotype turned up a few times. CDR3 sequence reads: CSVEGGWGSYEQYF. Here the CDR3 DNA reads TGCAGCGTTGAAGGGGGCTGGGGCTCCTACGAGCAGTACTTC. This chain connects TRBV29-1 to TRBJ2-7; a possible D gene is TRBD1 (5 bases). CDR1 and CDR2 (germline): SQVTM, ANQGSEA. Trimming stripped 1 base from V and 0 bases from J, with 10 bases between. The CDR3 is made up of 14 amino acids.

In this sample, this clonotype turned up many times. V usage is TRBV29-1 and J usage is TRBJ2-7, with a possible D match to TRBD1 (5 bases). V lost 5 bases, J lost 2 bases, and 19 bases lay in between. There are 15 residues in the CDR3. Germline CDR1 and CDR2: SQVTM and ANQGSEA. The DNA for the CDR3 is TGCAGCGTTCGGATGGCTCAGGGATCGACCTACGAGCAGTACTTC. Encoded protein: CSVRMAQGSTYEQYF.